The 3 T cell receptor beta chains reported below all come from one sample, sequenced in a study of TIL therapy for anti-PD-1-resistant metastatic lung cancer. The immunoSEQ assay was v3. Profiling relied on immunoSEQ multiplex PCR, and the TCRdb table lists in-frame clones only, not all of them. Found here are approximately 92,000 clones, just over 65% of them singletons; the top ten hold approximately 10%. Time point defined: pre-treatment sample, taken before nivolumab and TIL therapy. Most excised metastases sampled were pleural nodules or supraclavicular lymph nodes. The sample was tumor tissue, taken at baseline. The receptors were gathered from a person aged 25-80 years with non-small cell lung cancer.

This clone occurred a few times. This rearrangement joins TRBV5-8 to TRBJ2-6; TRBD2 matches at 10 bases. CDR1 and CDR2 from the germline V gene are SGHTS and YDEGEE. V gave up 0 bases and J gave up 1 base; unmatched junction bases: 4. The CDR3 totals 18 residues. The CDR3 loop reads CASSLGLAGASGANVLTF. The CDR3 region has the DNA TGTGCCAGCAGCTTGGGGCTAGCGGGAGCTTCTGGGGCCAACGTCCTGACTTTC.

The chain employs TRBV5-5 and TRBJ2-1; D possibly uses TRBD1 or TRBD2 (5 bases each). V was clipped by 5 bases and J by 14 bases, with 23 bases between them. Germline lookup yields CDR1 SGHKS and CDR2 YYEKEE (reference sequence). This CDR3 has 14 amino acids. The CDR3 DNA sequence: TGTGCCAGCAGACCCGAACCTCAGGGACGGCGAGAGTTCTTC. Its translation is CASRPEPQGRREFF.

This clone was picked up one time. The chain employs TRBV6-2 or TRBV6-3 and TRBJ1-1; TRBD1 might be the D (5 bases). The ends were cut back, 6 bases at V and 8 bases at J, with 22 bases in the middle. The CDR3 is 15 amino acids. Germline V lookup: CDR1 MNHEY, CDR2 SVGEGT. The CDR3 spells CASSRIRDTTTEAFF. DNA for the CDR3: TGTGCCAGCAGCCGGATCAGGGATACGACCACCGAAGCTTTCTTT.